This T cell receptor (beta chain) was retrieved from a study of blood T cell repertoires in COVID-19. Method: immunoSEQ multiplex PCR; TCRdb's copy keeps in-frame clones and lacks some. Of approximately 300,000 clones listed, approximately 84% are singletons. This CDR3 region has 16 residues. Cohort assignment relied on participant-reported clinical history. This clone was seen more than once but under ten times. The chain couples TRBV21-1 to TRBJ1-5; the listed D gene, TRBD1, was not tested against the DNA. TRBV21-1 is described as a pseudogene. This receptor was obtained from a young man who had recovered from COVID-19. Sequencing was done on a sample of PBMCs or T cells enriched from blood (not recorded which). The CDR3 DNA sequence: TGTGCCAGCAGCACTCGACAGGGGGCGAACACAGGGTCCCAGCATTTT. It translates to CASSTRQGANTGSQHF.